These T cell receptor beta chains were read from a single sample in a study of T cells after yellow fever vaccination. TCRdb re-called the 5' RACE reads with MiXCR, one entry per CDR3 protein. Found here are just under 600,000 distinct CDR3 sequences, roughly 13% of them singletons; the top ten hold about 14%. The specimen was PBMCs, collected on the day of the yellow fever booster vaccination. The source is a man aged 30 to 39 who received the YFV17D yellow fever vaccine. The conserved cysteine and the conserved F or W are not part of the CDR3 here. Fields, in order: V gene, J gene, CDR3 protein.

TRBV5-5	TRBJ2-2	ASSRTSGIAGELF
TRBV4-3	TRBJ2-2	ASSHLIRGGGTGELF
TRBV10-1	TRBJ2-1	ASSGIADGHYRPNEQF
TRBV5-1	TRBJ1-3	ASSLGTEGNTIY
TRBV10-3	TRBJ1-5	AISEVRDSLQPQH
TRBV7-9	TRBJ1-1	ASSLAKGRNTEAF
TRBV27	TRBJ2-2	ASSGGRDTGELF
TRBV7-2	TRBJ2-7	ASSRTDSPYEQY
TRBV19	TRBJ2-7	ATTIGLEQY
TRBV5-5	TRBJ2-5	ASSSQPQETQY
TRBV4-3	TRBJ1-5	ASSLGRGGGQPQH
TRBV18	TRBJ1-1	ASSPLNGNTEAF
TRBV12-3/TRBV12-4	TRBJ2-6	ASSLYPLTGTGANVLT
TRBV12-3/TRBV12-4	TRBJ1-5	ASSLEPQPQH
TRBV7-3	TRBJ2-1	ASSFDGTGNEQF
TRBV27	TRBJ2-2	ASSLRGKLNTGELF
TRBV2	TRBJ2-7	ASTLQTGDYEQY
TRBV2	TRBJ2-1	ASSSKRASNEQF
TRBV6-6	TRBJ1-1	ASSYLGSEAF
TRBV6-1	TRBJ2-7	ASTAETHSYEQY
TRBV7-9	TRBJ2-1	ASSFFAGGNEQF
TRBV20-1	TRBJ1-5	SARTGNSGNQPQH
TRBV10-3	TRBJ2-7	AIRSTVDEQY
TRBV7-9	TRBJ2-7	ASSWVGEQY
TRBV6-5	TRBJ2-3	ASLSGTGGLPDTQY
TRBV29-1	TRBJ2-1	SVDSGEQF
TRBV6-1	TRBJ2-3	ASSGGWGQGLTDTQY
TRBV20-1	TRBJ2-7	SARRRELAGGRNEQY
TRBV4-3	TRBJ2-3	ASSQVIGGGSQPTDTQY
TRBV18	TRBJ1-6	ASSRDRINSPLH
TRBV6-5	TRBJ2-1	ASSYPRVTQGGEQF
TRBV7-2	TRBJ2-1	ASSFAISSYNEQF
TRBV7-9	TRBJ2-3	ASSSPVAPDTQY
TRBV7-9	TRBJ2-7	ASSRLGGRGNEQY
TRBV10-3	TRBJ2-7	AISGLAESYEQY
TRBV9	TRBJ2-7	ASSVDPGLTYEQY
TRBV29-1	TRBJ2-2	SVAEVTANTGELF
TRBV4-1	TRBJ2-2	ASSQFSGIPNTGELF
TRBV4-3	TRBJ2-5	ASSRDGQGGETQY
TRBV20-1	TRBJ1-3	SASQGPGNTIY
TRBV20-1	TRBJ1-5	SAPRTGSNQPQH
TRBV12-3/TRBV12-4	TRBJ2-5	ASSLVPTLQETQY
TRBV29-1	TRBJ2-1	SVEDVAGARQIRLGSYNEQF